This record concerns one T cell receptor (beta chain) sequence. Its cognate antigen is unknown. The sample has other DNA sequences that encode this CDR3 too. The ends were cut back, 4 bases at V and 0 bases at J, with 10 bases in the middle. The germline CDR1 and CDR2 sequences are MNHEY and SMNVEV (reference sequence). The CDR3 contains 15 residues. The sample originates from a study of shared clonotypes between healthy human individuals. Points from the study as a whole: Naive subsets, compared against memory subsets, generally had larger estimated richness values.

Naive CD8 cells lacked CD45RO and underwent positive selection for CCR7, leaving out terminally differentiated effector memory CD45RA+ cells. Each donor was a Caucasian adult residing in Nashville, Tennessee. The protocol was immunoSEQ multiplex PCR, while the TCRdb copy is restricted to in-frame clones and leaves out a portion. Among millions of clones listed, roughly 91% were seen once. The rearrangement links TRBV27 to TRBJ2-1; D is uncertain. Sequenced material: naive CD8+ T cells from PBMCs. This TCR derives from a man aged 18 to 30 in good health. Some clones in this sample may be carry-over from other donors' samples. This chain's CDR3 is CASSYLPSSYNEQFF. CDR3 coding DNA: TGTGCCAGCAGTTACTTACCCAGCTCCTACAATGAGCAGTTCTTC.